This T cell receptor beta chain was observed in a study of blood T cell repertoires in COVID-19. Per germline, CDR1 MNHEY and CDR2 SVGAGI. This CDR3 spans 14 amino acids. The V and J ends lost 4 bases and 5 bases, in that order; junction bases with no gene match: 5. TCRdb's table, derived via immunoSEQ multiplex PCR, lists solely in-frame clones and lacks some. Found here are around 120,000 clones, 90% of them singletons; the top ten hold around 4%. The sequencing sample was made of peripheral blood. The TCR was taken from a woman aged 60-70 years with COVID-19, enrolled during active disease. The genes are TRBV6-5 and TRBJ1-5; TRBD1 matches 7 bases. The CDR3 sequence is CASSSTGQYQPQHF. The CDR3 DNA sequence: TGTGCCAGCAGTTCTACGGGACAGTATCAGCCCCAGCATTTT.